These T cell receptor beta chains were read from a single sample in a study of blood T cell repertoires in COVID-19. The assay was immunoSEQ multiplex PCR, and TCRdb's table has in-frame clones only and misses some. The repertoire consists of more than 200,000 clones, with about 80% occurring once and the leading ten covering roughly 10%. The sequencing sample was made of peripheral blood. These receptor sequences come from a man older than 75 with acute or convalescent COVID-19. CDR3s include the opening cysteine and the closing phenylalanine or tryptophan. Each record gives: D gene, J gene, clone size, V gene, CDR3 DNA, CDR3 protein. The D gene is left open where the match is weak. A row's size may be missing; if present it is once, few, many or a size class.

D gene: -; J gene: TRBJ2-5; clone size: -; V gene: TRBV27; CDR3 DNA: TGTGCCAGCATGAGAACCCAGTACTTC; CDR3 protein: CASMRTQYF
D gene: TRBD2; J gene: TRBJ2-7; clone size: -; V gene: TRBV28; CDR3 DNA: TGTGCCAGCAGTGGCTTAGCGGGGGGCGGGGGCGAGCAGTACTTC; CDR3 protein: CASSGLAGGGGEQYF
D gene: -; J gene: TRBJ2-3; clone size: once; V gene: TRBV28; CDR3 DNA: TGTGCCAGCAGTCCACCTTATGGGGGGGCCGGCACAGATACGCAGTATTTT; CDR3 protein: CASSPPYGGAGTDTQYF
D gene: TRBD2; J gene: TRBJ2-1; clone size: -; V gene: TRBV18; CDR3 DNA: TGTGCCAGCTCGTACACGGGAGGAACCTACAATGAGCAGTTCTTC; CDR3 protein: CASSYTGGTYNEQFF
D gene: TRBD2; J gene: TRBJ2-3; clone size: -; V gene: TRBV5-1; CDR3 DNA: TGCGCCAGCAGCCCCTCTCCCCCCTCTAGCGGGGGGTCCCGATACAATACGCAGTATTTT; CDR3 protein: CASSPSPPSSGGSRYNTQYF
D gene: -; J gene: TRBJ1-2; clone size: -; V gene: TRBV6-5; CDR3 DNA: TGTGCCAGCAGCAATAATCGGGGCTACACCTTC; CDR3 protein: CASSNNRGYTF
D gene: -; J gene: TRBJ2-3; clone size: -; V gene: TRBV27; CDR3 DNA: TGTGCCAGCAGTTTACGAGGATCCACAGATACGCAGTATTTT; CDR3 protein: CASSLRGSTDTQYF
D gene: TRBD1; J gene: TRBJ1-1; clone size: once; V gene: TRBV3-1/TRBV3-2; CDR3 DNA: TGTGCCAGCAGCCAAGGCGGGACAGGGGTTAACACTGAAGCTTTCTTT; CDR3 protein: CASSQGGTGVNTEAFF
D gene: TRBD1; J gene: TRBJ1-2; clone size: -; V gene: TRBV28; CDR3 DNA: TGTGCCAGCAGTATTCCCCGGGCACAGGGGGGCTACACCTTC; CDR3 protein: CASSIPRAQGGYTF
D gene: -; J gene: TRBJ2-5; clone size: -; V gene: TRBV10-2; CDR3 DNA: TGCGCCAGCAGCAGACAGTTCCAAATAGGGGAGACCCAGTACTTC; CDR3 protein: CASSRQFQIGETQYF
D gene: -; J gene: TRBJ1-2; clone size: -; V gene: TRBV5-4; CDR3 DNA: TGTGCCAGCAGCCTAGTGGAGGGGACTAACTATGGCTACACCTTC; CDR3 protein: CASSLVEGTNYGYTF
D gene: TRBD1; J gene: TRBJ2-2; clone size: -; V gene: TRBV5-1; CDR3 DNA: TGCGCCAGCAGCTTGGTAGGGGGCCTGAACACCGGGGAGCTGTTTTTT; CDR3 protein: CASSLVGGLNTGELFF
D gene: TRBD1; J gene: TRBJ2-7; clone size: -; V gene: TRBV6-6; CDR3 DNA: TGTGCCAGCCGAAGGACAGGGGAGGGCGAGCAGTACTTC; CDR3 protein: CASRRTGEGEQYF
D gene: -; J gene: TRBJ1-2; clone size: -; V gene: TRBV6-6; CDR3 DNA: TGTGCCAGCAGCTCACAGGGCTATGGCTACACCTTC; CDR3 protein: CASSSQGYGYTF
D gene: TRBD1; J gene: TRBJ1-2; clone size: few; V gene: TRBV5-1; CDR3 DNA: TGCGCCAGCAGCGGAGGACAGGGGGCGTTTGGCTACACCTTC; CDR3 protein: CASSGGQGAFGYTF
D gene: -; J gene: TRBJ2-3; clone size: -; V gene: TRBV5-1; CDR3 DNA: TGCGCCAGCCGACCTGGCGGGACTAGCACAGATACGCAGTATTTT; CDR3 protein: CASRPGGTSTDTQYF
D gene: -; J gene: TRBJ2-4; clone size: once; V gene: TRBV27; CDR3 DNA: TGTGCCAGCAGCGCCTTGGGGGCACTAGCCAAAAACATTCAGTACTTC; CDR3 protein: CASSALGALAKNIQYF
D gene: -; J gene: TRBJ1-2; clone size: few; V gene: TRBV5-1; CDR3 DNA: TGCGCCAGCAGCCTGACCGGGAGCTCTAACTATGGCTACACCTTC; CDR3 protein: CASSLTGSSNYGYTF
D gene: -; J gene: TRBJ1-1; clone size: -; V gene: TRBV5-6; CDR3 DNA: TGTGCCACCCACCCCACAGGACACACTGAAGCTTTCTTT; CDR3 protein: CATHPTGHTEAFF
D gene: TRBD1; J gene: TRBJ2-3; clone size: -; V gene: TRBV18; CDR3 DNA: TGTGCCAGCTCCGACGGACAGGGCGCAGATACGCAGTATTTT; CDR3 protein: CASSDGQGADTQYF
D gene: -; J gene: TRBJ2-3; clone size: -; V gene: TRBV2; CDR3 DNA: TGTGCCAGCAGTGCGTACCAGGTGGGCACAGATACGCAGTATTTT; CDR3 protein: CASSAYQVGTDTQYF
D gene: -; J gene: TRBJ2-2; clone size: -; V gene: TRBV2; CDR3 DNA: TGTGCCAGCAGTTTGGAGGGCCCCTCAAACACCGGGGAGCTGTTTTTT; CDR3 protein: CASSLEGPSNTGELFF
D gene: TRBD1; J gene: TRBJ1-2; clone size: -; V gene: TRBV28; CDR3 DNA: TGTGCCAGCCAGAGCGAAGAGAACAGGGGGCGTAACTATGGCTACACCTTC; CDR3 protein: CASQSEENRGRNYGYTF
D gene: TRBD1; J gene: TRBJ2-1; clone size: -; V gene: TRBV3-1/TRBV3-2; CDR3 DNA: TGTGCCAGCAGCCCCCCGATGGGACAGGCGTTCTTC; CDR3 protein: CASSPPMGQAFF
D gene: TRBD1; J gene: TRBJ2-3; clone size: many; V gene: TRBV2; CDR3 DNA: TGTGCCAGCCAATTTGGGACAGGGCCGGATACGCAGTATTTT; CDR3 protein: CASQFGTGPDTQYF
D gene: -; J gene: TRBJ1-1; clone size: -; V gene: TRBV21-1; CDR3 DNA: TGTGCCAGCAGTACGTCTCGGGGGGCTGAAGCTTTCTTT; CDR3 protein: CASSTSRGAEAFF
D gene: -; J gene: TRBJ1-6; clone size: few; V gene: TRBV27; CDR3 DNA: TGTGCCAGCAGTCCCAGGAGGGATTCACCCCTCCACTTT; CDR3 protein: CASSPRRDSPLHF
D gene: -; J gene: TRBJ2-1; clone size: -; V gene: TRBV24-1; CDR3 DNA: TGTGCCACCAGTGTCACCGGGGGTAGCTCCTACAATGAGCAGTTCTTC; CDR3 protein: CATSVTGGSSYNEQFF
D gene: TRBD2; J gene: TRBJ2-3; clone size: -; V gene: TRBV30; CDR3 DNA: TGTGCCTGGAGCGTCGGACTAGCGGGAGCCAATACGCAGTATTTT; CDR3 protein: CAWSVGLAGANTQYF
D gene: TRBD1; J gene: TRBJ1-4; clone size: -; V gene: TRBV7-9; CDR3 DNA: TGTGCCAGCAGCTTGGACAGGGCGGAGGCTAATGAAAAACTGTTTTTT; CDR3 protein: CASSLDRAEANEKLFF
D gene: -; J gene: TRBJ1-5; clone size: -; V gene: TRBV28; CDR3 DNA: TGTGCCAGCAGTTCGGCACAGGGTAGCAATCAGCCCCAGCATTTT; CDR3 protein: CASSSAQGSNQPQHF
D gene: -; J gene: TRBJ1-5; clone size: -; V gene: TRBV4-1; CDR3 DNA: TGCGCCAGCAGCCATTACCCCGGACGAGGGATTAATCAGCCCCAGCATTTT; CDR3 protein: CASSHYPGRGINQPQHF
D gene: TRBD2; J gene: TRBJ2-3; clone size: -; V gene: TRBV19; CDR3 DNA: TGTGCCAGTAGACCTAAGCGGGGGCGAGGGGATACGCAGTATTTT; CDR3 protein: CASRPKRGRGDTQYF
D gene: -; J gene: TRBJ1-2; clone size: -; V gene: TRBV20-1; CDR3 DNA: TGCAGTGCTAGTAGGCGGAGAGGCTACACCTTC; CDR3 protein: CSASRRRGYTF
D gene: TRBD1; J gene: TRBJ2-7; clone size: once; V gene: TRBV19; CDR3 DNA: TGTGCCAGTAGTCCCAGGGACAGGGGGCCGGGCGAGCAGTACTTC; CDR3 protein: CASSPRDRGPGEQYF
D gene: -; J gene: TRBJ2-7; clone size: -; V gene: TRBV28; CDR3 DNA: TGTGCCAGCAGTTCCCCAAACGAGCAGTACTTC; CDR3 protein: CASSSPNEQYF
D gene: -; J gene: TRBJ1-6; clone size: few; V gene: TRBV4-1; CDR3 DNA: TGCGCCAGCAGCCAAGATGAACGGGTGAGGTCACCCCTCCACTTT; CDR3 protein: CASSQDERVRSPLHF
D gene: -; J gene: TRBJ1-1; clone size: -; V gene: TRBV11-2; CDR3 DNA: TGTGCCAGCAGCTTAGGGACAGATTTTATGAACACTGAAGCTTTCTTT; CDR3 protein: CASSLGTDFMNTEAFF
D gene: TRBD1; J gene: TRBJ1-4; clone size: -; V gene: TRBV11-2; CDR3 DNA: TGTGCCAGCAGCTCCGGGACAGGGCCGATTACTGAAAAACTGTTTTTT; CDR3 protein: CASSSGTGPITEKLFF
D gene: -; J gene: TRBJ2-3; clone size: -; V gene: TRBV5-1; CDR3 DNA: TGCGCCAGCAACCTAGCCCTATCAGATACGCAGTATTTT; CDR3 protein: CASNLALSDTQYF
D gene: TRBD1; J gene: TRBJ1-6; clone size: -; V gene: TRBV6-5; CDR3 DNA: TGTGCCAGCAGTTACCATACAGGGGATTCACCCCTCCACTTT; CDR3 protein: CASSYHTGDSPLHF
D gene: -; J gene: TRBJ2-2; clone size: -; V gene: TRBV7-2; CDR3 DNA: TGTGCCAGCACCCTCCGACAGGGAGGCACCGGGGAGCTGTTTTTT; CDR3 protein: CASTLRQGGTGELFF
D gene: TRBD2; J gene: TRBJ2-7; clone size: few; V gene: TRBV29-1; CDR3 DNA: TGCAGCGGGGGACTAGCGAACGAGCAGTACTTC; CDR3 protein: CSGGLANEQYF
D gene: -; J gene: TRBJ1-5; clone size: -; V gene: TRBV19; CDR3 DNA: TGTGCCAGCGGAGTAGGGGATATACTAAACCAGCCCCAGCATTTT; CDR3 protein: CASGVGDILNQPQHF
D gene: TRBD2; J gene: TRBJ2-3; clone size: -; V gene: TRBV5-1; CDR3 DNA: TGCGCCAGCAGCTTGGCCCTGACTAGCGGGGGGGCAACAGATACGCAGTATTTT; CDR3 protein: CASSLALTSGGATDTQYF
D gene: -; J gene: TRBJ2-7; clone size: once; V gene: TRBV5-3; CDR3 DNA: TGTGCCAGAAGCTTGAACTACAGGGCCAGAACCTACGAGCAGTACTTC; CDR3 protein: CARSLNYRARTYEQYF
D gene: -; J gene: TRBJ1-5; clone size: few; V gene: TRBV5-5; CDR3 DNA: TGTGCCAGCAGCTTGGACAGGGCTTTTCAGCCCCAGCATTTT; CDR3 protein: CASSLDRAFQPQHF
D gene: -; J gene: TRBJ2-1; clone size: -; V gene: TRBV25-1; CDR3 DNA: TGTGCCAGCAGTGAAGCCAGGGGCAGGACAGCTGAGCAGTTCTTC; CDR3 protein: CASSEARGRTAEQFF